This is a list of T cell receptor beta chains from one sample in a study of blood T cell repertoires in COVID-19. The protocol was immunoSEQ multiplex PCR, while the TCRdb copy is restricted to in-frame clones and leaves out a portion. The table lists some 350,000 clones, around 87% of them singletons. Material for sequencing was peripheral blood. These receptors were taken from a woman aged 45-59 years with COVID-19, enrolled during active disease. Both conserved end residues are part of each CDR3.

V gene: TRBV16; CDR3 protein: CASSLTSGISNTEAFF
V gene: TRBV27; CDR3 protein: CASRGQLNTEAFF
V gene: TRBV19; CDR3 protein: CASSRQGRGYNSPLHF
V gene: TRBV6-2/TRBV6-3; CDR3 protein: CASSPYGQGYNEQFF
V gene: TRBV10-1; CDR3 protein: CASSPTRQGRTHEQFF
V gene: TRBV24-1; CDR3 protein: CATSELAGVTYNEQFF
V gene: TRBV5-1; CDR3 protein: CASSYSVNTGELFF
V gene: TRBV18; CDR3 protein: CASSPGSGIVAGELFF
V gene: TRBV11-3; CDR3 protein: CASSSTTGQTVEAFF
V gene: TRBV11-2; CDR3 protein: CASTASANTQYF
V gene: TRBV9; CDR3 protein: CASSVGGLAGAYEQYF
V gene: TRBV24-1; CDR3 protein: CATSDRGLAVNNEQFF
V gene: TRBV29-1; CDR3 protein: CSVERQGRPHEQYF
V gene: TRBV28; CDR3 protein: CASSTTGPTWEQYF
V gene: TRBV7-2; CDR3 protein: CASGRTLSNQPQHF
V gene: TRBV5-1; CDR3 protein: CASSLVASGSGNEQFF
V gene: TRBV5-4; CDR3 protein: CASSLAGDEQYF
V gene: TRBV30; CDR3 protein: CAWNTRGYEQYF
V gene: TRBV6-1; CDR3 protein: CASSVRSGQKPPDTQYF
V gene: TRBV5-1; CDR3 protein: CASSLMDVTAGELFF
V gene: TRBV5-1; CDR3 protein: CASSLEGAHSNQPQHF
V gene: TRBV10-3; CDR3 protein: CAISELRGRASDTQYF
V gene: TRBV3-1/TRBV3-2; CDR3 protein: CASSLKGGKYNEQFF
V gene: TRBV18; CDR3 protein: CASSPDRDYGYTF
V gene: TRBV7-2; CDR3 protein: CASSQETGVGNTIYF
V gene: TRBV5-4; CDR3 protein: CASSKGSSGLNEQFF
V gene: TRBV5-1; CDR3 protein: CASSLISVSGANVLTF
V gene: TRBV25-1; CDR3 protein: CASSRTRTGNTEAFF
V gene: TRBV11-3; CDR3 protein: CASSHSPGTGYTEAFF
V gene: TRBV5-4; CDR3 protein: CASMSTGLYGYTF
V gene: TRBV5-5; CDR3 protein: CASSGGQLQETQYF
V gene: TRBV7-9; CDR3 protein: CASSQMGGHTEAFF
V gene: TRBV21-1; CDR3 protein: CASSKALSGAGRYGYTF
V gene: TRBV6-4; CDR3 protein: CASSSFSGANVLTF
V gene: TRBV5-5; CDR3 protein: CASSFGRSSGNQPQHF
V gene: TRBV6-1; CDR3 protein: CASSEAWGGFDEKLFF
V gene: TRBV24-1; CDR3 protein: CATSAESGVADTQYF
V gene: TRBV11-3; CDR3 protein: CASSLDRGQGDGYTF
V gene: TRBV19; CDR3 protein: CASSMKREGRNEQYF
V gene: TRBV18; CDR3 protein: CASSSQTGRSGNTIYF
V gene: TRBV7-2; CDR3 protein: CASSAGKGLAAYEQYF
V gene: TRBV7-9; CDR3 protein: CASSLRQGGQPQHF
V gene: TRBV29-1; CDR3 protein: CSVWTSGYNEQFF
V gene: TRBV6-5; CDR3 protein: CASNEAGYSYEQYF
V gene: TRBV5-8; CDR3 protein: CASSLGQGLEGKLFF
V gene: TRBV18; CDR3 protein: CASSPVDSGSNEQFF
V gene: TRBV7-9; CDR3 protein: CASSTQLAVSYNEQFF
V gene: TRBV6-6; CDR3 protein: CASSYWGGAGNTIYF